The 22 T cell receptor beta chains listed next were all sequenced from one sample in a study of Graves' ophthalmopathy and Graves' hyperthyroidism. TCR beta CDR3 amplification used RNA transcripts. First-round RT-PCR used HTBI primers; second-round multiplex PCR followed. TCRdb re-derived calls from the multiplex PCR reads in MiXCR, one entry per CDR3 protein. Of about 380,000 distinct CDR3 sequences listed, 15% are singletons. Sequencing used peripheral blood. These receptors were taken from a woman between 18 and 30 years old with stable Graves' hyperthyroidism.

This clonotype was picked up many times. The V call is TRBV11-2, the J call TRBJ2-5; possible D gene TRBD1, 6 bases. Germline V lookup: CDR1 SGHAT, CDR2 FQNNGV. Trimming removed 1 base from V and 7 bases from J, with 13 bases in between. The CDR3 loop spans 14 amino acids. CDR3 coding DNA: TGTGCCAGCAGCTTAGGAGGGGGTACGTGGACCCAGTACTTC. Its protein is CASSLGGGTWTQYF.

This clonotype was seen ten or more times. V gene TRBV25-1 combines with J gene TRBJ1-1; D might be TRBD1 (5 bases). The V gene lost 6 bases and the J gene lost 0 bases, with 14 bases spanning the gap. Per the germline V gene, CDR1 is MGHDK and CDR2 is SYGVNS. This CDR3 is built from 15 residues. CDR3 loop: CASSVMWGLNTEAFF. The CDR3 DNA reads TGTGCCAGCAGCGTCATGTGGGGGTTGAACACTGAAGCTTTCTTT.

The chain uses TRBV20-1 and TRBJ2-3; the D is unclear. The V end was cut by 3 bases, the J end by 6 bases, with 10 bases between. This CDR3 has 12 residues. CDR1 is DFQATT, CDR2 SNEGSKA, per germline (reference sequence). This CDR3 reads CSARIWADTQYF. The CDR3 coding sequence is TGCAGTGCTAGGATTTGGGCGGATACGCAGTATTTT.

The chain links TRBV20-1 to TRBJ1-5; 7 positions agree with TRBD1. This CDR3 region has 13 residues. From germline, CDR1 is DFQATT and CDR2 SNEGSKA (reference sequence). V lost 7 bases and J lost 3; bases outside the gene matches: 6. The CDR3 protein is CSVRQGLNQPQHF. For the CDR3, the DNA is TGCAGTGTTCGACAGGGCCTCAATCAGCCCCAGCATTTT.

This clonotype showed up many times. The V call is TRBV15, the J call TRBJ2-5; 10 nucleotides match TRBD1. Looked up from germline, CDR1 is LNHNV and CDR2 is YYDKDF (reference sequence). CDR3 length equals 15 residues. J gave up 5 bases and V 5 bases, and 8 bases lay outside the gene matches. The CDR3 protein is CATSVMTGGSETQYF. The CDR3 nucleotides are TGTGCCACCAGCGTGATGACAGGGGGCTCTGAGACCCAGTACTTC.

The V gene is TRBV24-1, the J gene TRBJ2-7; D possibly corresponds to TRBD1 (5 bases). The CDR3 consists of 13 residues. V was clipped by 5 bases and J by 5 bases, with 12 bases between them. CDR1 is KGHDR, CDR2 SFDVKD, per germline. For the CDR3, the DNA is TGTGCCACCAGTGTTAGGGGCAGTAACGAGCAGTACTTC. Translation: CATSVRGSNEQYF.

The chain employs TRBV6-1 and TRBJ2-5; the D gene is possibly TRBD1 (5 bases). V was cut by 3 bases and J by 5 bases, with 16 bases left in between. The germline V gene has CDR1 MNHNS and CDR2 SASEGT. The CDR3 extends over 15 amino acids. CDR3 protein: CASSELSGAGETQYF. The CDR3 nucleotides read TGTGCCAGCAGTGAGCTATCTGGGGCTGGGGAGACCCAGTACTTC.

Ten or more counts support this clonotype. The chain couples TRBV20-1 to TRBJ1-1, with 7 bases aligning to TRBD1. CDR1 and CDR2 (germline): DFQATT, SNEGSKA (reference sequence). The CDR3 length is 14 residues. V shed 3 bases, J shed 0 bases, and the junction held 4 bases outside the gene matches. The CDR3 spells CSASAQGMNTEAFF. CDR3 sequence (DNA): TGCAGTGCTAGTGCACAGGGGATGAACACTGAAGCTTTCTTT.

J is TRBJ2-5 and V is TRBV6-1; 9 positions match TRBD1. V was pared by 5 bases and J by 9 bases, with 10 bases of the junction left unmatched. Germline V gives CDR1 MNHNS, CDR2 SASEGT. This CDR3 comprises 14 residues. The CDR3 loop reads CASSQDRGWEAQYF. The DNA of the CDR3 is TGTGCCAGCAGTCAGGACAGGGGTTGGGAGGCCCAGTACTTC.

This clonotype has at least ten counts. V is TRBV6-2 or TRBV6-3 and J is TRBJ2-7, with 10 nucleotides matching TRBD2. In germline, CDR1 is MNHEY, CDR2 SVGEGT. The V gene end was trimmed by 7 bases and the J gene end by 4 bases; junction bases not matched to a gene: 7. CDR3 length: 14 amino acids. CDR3 nucleotide sequence: TGTGCCAGCAACCCGGGACTAGCGACATACGAGCAGTACTTC. Protein: CASNPGLATYEQYF.

The chain joins TRBV11-2 to TRBJ2-7; D ambiguous. Germline V gene sequence: CDR1 SGHAT, CDR2 FQNNGV. The CDR3 covers 15 residues. V was pared by 0 bases and J by 0 bases, with 9 bases between. The CDR3 here is CASSLEGGYSYEQYF. In DNA, the CDR3 is TGTGCCAGCAGCTTAGAGGGCGGATACTCCTACGAGCAGTACTTC. Full variable domain (remainder filled in from reference TRBV11-2 and TRBJ2-7): EAGVAQSPRYKIIEKRQSVAFWCNPISGHATLYWYQQILGQGPKLLIQFQNNGVVDDSQLPKDRFSAERLKGVDSTLKIQPAKLEDSAVYLCASSLEGGYSYEQYFGPGTRLTVT.

There are a few counts of this clonotype. The chain combines TRBV18 with TRBJ2-2, with D possibly being TRBD1 (5 bases). With 2 bases removed from V and 1 base from J, the gap between germline ends came to 11 bases. This CDR3 contains 16 residues. Germline CDR1 is KGHSH and CDR2 is LQKENI. DNA of the CDR3: TGTGCCAGCTCACCAGGACAAGCAGGGAACACCGGGGAGCTGTTTTTT. Its protein product is CASSPGQAGNTGELFF.

At least ten counts were recorded for this clonotype. This chain uses TRBV6-1 with TRBJ1-1; maybe TRBD1 (6 bases). Germline lookup yields CDR1 MNHNS and CDR2 SASEGT. V lost 4 bases, J lost 0 bases, and 9 bases lay in between. This CDR3 contains 14 residues. This CDR3 is CASSAGGLNTEAFF. CDR3 coding DNA: TGTGCCAGCAGTGCTGGGGGCTTGAACACTGAAGCTTTCTTT.

There are many counts of this clonotype. The rearrangement links TRBV7-2 to TRBJ2-7, with a possible D match to TRBD2 (7 bases). V dropped 0 bases and J dropped 9 bases, with 21 bases sitting between them. The germline V gene has CDR1 SGHTA and CDR2 FQGNSA. The CDR3 sequence is 16 residues long. Here the CDR3 DNA reads TGTGCCAGCAGCTTAGCCCCCGGTGGGGGGGCCCGCTTGCAGTACTTC. This gives the protein CASSLAPGGGARLQYF.

This clonotype was counted at least ten times. Here the CDR3 DNA reads TGTGCCAGCAGTTTAGGGCCGACCACTGAAGCTTTCTTT. It specifies CASSLGPTTEAFF. The chain carries TRBV27 and TRBJ1-1; D is unresolved. The germline V gene has CDR1 MNHEY and CDR2 SMNVEV (reference sequence). V lost 2 bases, J lost 4 bases, and 8 bases lay in between. The CDR3 is made up of 13 amino acids.

This clonotype was detected a few times. The gene calls are TRBV12-3 or TRBV12-4 and TRBJ2-7, with D possibly being TRBD1 (6 bases). The CDR3 is made up of 14 amino acids. V dropped 5 bases and J dropped 3 bases, with 14 bases sitting between them. The CDR3 protein is CASSQTGQNYEQYF. CDR3 DNA: TGTGCCAGCAGTCAAACTGGACAGAACTACGAGCAGTACTTC.

The chain employs TRBV7-6 and TRBJ1-1, with TRBD1 as a possible D gene (5 bases). The CDR3 contains 15 residues. Trimming removed 1 base at V and 1 base at J, with 10 bases between. Germline V lookup: CDR1 SGHVS, CDR2 FNYEAQ. The CDR3 DNA reads as TGTGCCAGCAGCTTAGACGGAGGGGAGAACACTGAAGCTTTCTTT. This gives the protein CASSLDGGENTEAFF.

This clonotype was counted ten times or more. The rearrangement joins TRBV6-5 to TRBJ2-7; 11 bases map to TRBD2. This CDR3 region has 15 residues. V was clipped by 4 bases and J by 4 bases; unmatched bases: 6. Germline V lookup: CDR1 MNHEY, CDR2 SVGAGI. CDR3 sequence reads: CASSWLAGGYYEQYF. CDR3 DNA: TGTGCCAGCAGTTGGCTAGCGGGGGGTTATTACGAGCAGTACTTC.

This clonotype was counted ten times or more. The CDR3 nucleotides are TGTGCCATTACCGACAGGGGACGACATGGCTACACCTTC. This codes for CAITDRGRHGYTF. The chain combines TRBV19 with TRBJ1-2; TRBD1 matches 8 bases. Germline values: CDR1 LNHDA, CDR2 SQIVND (reference sequence). J was trimmed by 6 bases and V by 10 bases; bases with no gene match: 10. This CDR3 is built from 13 residues.

This clonotype was counted at least ten times. V gene TRBV6-4 combines with J gene TRBJ2-2, with 10 bases lining up with TRBD1. Germline CDR1 and CDR2: MRHNA and SNTAGT. V was clipped by 5 bases and J by 6 bases; unmatched bases: 12. The CDR3 runs 17 residues. CDR3 in amino acids: CASSLPRTGGLAGELFF. The CDR3 region has the DNA TGTGCCAGCAGTCTTCCGCGGACAGGGGGTTTGGCCGGGGAGCTGTTTTTT.

A single count supports this clonotype. This chain connects TRBV7-8 to TRBJ1-5; perhaps TRBD1 as D (5 bases). The CDR3 covers 12 residues. Trimming removed 4 bases from V and 7 bases from J, with 8 bases in between. Germline assignment: CDR1 SGHVS and CDR2 FQNEAQ. The CDR3: CASSWGKQPQHF. The DNA for the CDR3 is TGTGCCAGCAGCTGGGGGAAACAGCCCCAGCATTTT.

As concerns this clonotype: Just one base apart from a much larger clone, this may be a read error. The CDR3 carries no conserved terminal phenylalanine or tryptophan, so it likely arises from a read error. This chain connects TRBV20-1 to TRBJ1-3; no firm D call. Germline V gene lookup returns CDR1 DFQATT and CDR2 SNEGSKA (reference sequence). Deletions cut 0 bases from V and 4 bases from J, with 13 bases between. The CDR3 runs 15 residues. The CDR3 here is CSARDLTSSGNTIYY. CDR3 bases: TGCAGTGCTAGAGACCTTACCTCGTCCGGAAACACCATATATTAT.